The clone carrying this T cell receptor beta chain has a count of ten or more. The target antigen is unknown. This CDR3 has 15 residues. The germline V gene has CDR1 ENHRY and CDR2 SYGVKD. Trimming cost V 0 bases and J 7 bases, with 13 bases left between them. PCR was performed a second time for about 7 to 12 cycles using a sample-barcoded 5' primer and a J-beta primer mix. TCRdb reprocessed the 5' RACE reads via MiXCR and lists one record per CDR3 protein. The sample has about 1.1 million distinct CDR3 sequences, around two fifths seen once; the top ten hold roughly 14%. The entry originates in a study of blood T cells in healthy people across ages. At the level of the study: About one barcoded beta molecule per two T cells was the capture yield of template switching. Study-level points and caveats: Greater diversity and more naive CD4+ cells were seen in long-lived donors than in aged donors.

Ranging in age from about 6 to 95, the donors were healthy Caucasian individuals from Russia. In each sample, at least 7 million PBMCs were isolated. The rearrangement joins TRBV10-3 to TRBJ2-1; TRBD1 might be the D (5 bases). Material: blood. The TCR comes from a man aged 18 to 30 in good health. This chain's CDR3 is CAISESQGSPNEQFF. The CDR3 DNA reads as TGTGCCATCAGTGAGTCCCAGGGATCCCCTAATGAGCAGTTCTTC.